The TCR beta chain described here comes from a study of T cell responses to AZD1222 COVID-19 vaccine (dated by TCRdb to the early 2020s). Some background on the complete study: TCR sequencing covered about 230 trial participants: approximately 200 given two doses of AZD1222 and approximately 25 given two doses of MenACWY control vaccine. Trial participants were enrolled into age subgroups of 18-55, 56-69 and 70-plus years, which contained around 150, 29 and 61 TCR-sequenced participants, respectively. The full study reports these points: Vaccine-associated CD4 TCRs spanned the whole spike protein, with dominant responses in regions 160-218 and 743-854. After two AZD1222 doses, spike-specific TCR breadth and depth were significantly higher than at day 0 and than in MenACWY recipients. Because no day 14 peak-response samples were available, repertoires were characterized only after the peak T cell response. Reportedly, almost half of the unique spike-specific TCRs recognized epitopes lying outside the regions that are mutated in the B.1.351 and B.1.1.7 variants. In the small 56-69-year group, the increase in depth fell short of significance, most likely because of low power. Participants were mostly white British, with more females than males. The authors suggested clonal diversity may have been underestimated. Conclusions about previously exposed vaccinees are limited, since just five to seven AZD1222 recipients were seropositive for SARS-CoV-2 at baseline.

There are 13 amino acids in the CDR3, from cysteine to phenylalanine inclusive. Only the CDR3 DNA is retained, 39 bases long and in frame from the first base. The germline V and J ends show losses of 11 bases and 3 bases respectively, and no gene match explains 4 bases of the junction. Per the germline V gene (reference sequence), LNHDA is the CDR1 and SQIVND is the CDR2. The time point label for this specimen denotes: about 28 days (+/-7) after the second vaccine dose. AZD1222 recipients with second doses at about 4 weeks or about 12 weeks were pooled, because spike-specific TCR depth and breadth did not differ between schedules. Samples from vaccinated people were obtained from the UK trials COV001 and COV002, which included a single-blind randomized controlled phase 2/3 trial of AZD1222 (ChAdOx1 nCoV-19) in healthy adults. Trial participant PBMC samples were collected at day 0 and day 28 after the second dose for TCRbeta chain sequencing.

The CDR3 regions of human TCRbeta chains were analyzed by immunosequencing. From the authors' description of their analysis: TCRs in the repertoires were compared against a reference library of SARS-CoV-2-specific TCRs that had been generated with the MIRA antigen-specificity platform. Breadth was defined as the fraction of unique TCRs that were SARS-CoV-2-associated, and depth was defined as the fraction of total T cells that were SARS-CoV-2-associated. Using the MIRA data, each spike-specific TCR was mapped to the spike region that the TCR reacts to and placed in a CD4 or CD8 class. Log10-transformed breadth and depth values were compared by one-way ANOVA with Sidak's multiple comparisons tests. TCRdb provides this immuneACCESS table in a form limited to in-frame rearrangements. Some clones are lacking; in checked studies, under half of them reflect an unresolved V gene, and why the rest are absent is not known. From that table come the V and J calls and clone size; the DNA was used to work out D and trimming. In all, the sample holds about 110,000 clones, and roughly 87% of those were seen once. Together, the top ten hold 8% of the sample.

Notes on this clone: No antigen is known for it. Base qualities are not provided; no much larger clone lies one nucleotide away.

The source was peripheral blood, collected 28 days after the second AZD1222 dose. Here the chain combines TRBV19 and TRBJ2-3, with 11 bases in between that match TRBD1. The receptor was isolated from an adult who received the AZD1222 COVID-19 vaccine. The CDR3 region has the sequence CASGTGGTDTQYF. Read as DNA, the sequence is TGTGCCTCCGGGACAGGGGGTACAGATACGCAGTATTTT.